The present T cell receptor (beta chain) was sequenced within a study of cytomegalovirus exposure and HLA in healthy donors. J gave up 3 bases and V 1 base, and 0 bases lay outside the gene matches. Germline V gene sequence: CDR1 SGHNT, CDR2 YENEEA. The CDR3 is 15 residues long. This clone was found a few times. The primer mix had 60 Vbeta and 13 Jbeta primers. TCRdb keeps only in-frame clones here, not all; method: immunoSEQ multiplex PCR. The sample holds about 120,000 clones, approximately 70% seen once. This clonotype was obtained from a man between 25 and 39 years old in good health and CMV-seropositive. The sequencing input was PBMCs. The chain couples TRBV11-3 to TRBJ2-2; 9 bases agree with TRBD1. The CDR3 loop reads CASSLGQGDTGELFF. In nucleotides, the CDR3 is TGTGCCAGCAGCTTAGGACAGGGGGACACCGGGGAGCTGTTTTTT.